The entry below describes one T cell receptor (beta chain). This entry is derived from a study of blood T cell repertoires in COVID-19. About the study: Material from acute and convalescent COVID-19 was sourced from the United States, Italy and Spain. T cells, B-cell-depleted T cells, or PBMCs supplied cDNA or gDNA.

Authors' analysis steps: Amplification of reference gene primers was used by the study to estimate nucleated cell counts. Generated by immunoSEQ multiplex PCR, the TCRdb table keeps only in-frame clones and is missing some. V and J calls and clone size are given by that table; D and trimming were obtained from the DNA. Found here are approximately 100,000 clones, 76% of them singletons; the top ten hold 6.2%. The Seattle site enrolled patients during active infection and followed them longitudinally. This CDR3 comprises 14 residues. Germline lookup yields CDR1 SQVTM and CDR2 ANQGSEA. Between the trimmed V and J ends, which lost 0 bases and 5 bases, there was a span of 13 bases.

The sequence derives from a man older than 75 with COVID-19, enrolled during active disease. This chain links TRBV29-1 with TRBJ2-5; tentatively, D is TRBD1 (6 bases). Sequenced material: peripheral blood. CDR3 protein: CSVEDHAGAETQYF. Here the CDR3 DNA reads TGCAGCGTTGAAGATCATGCAGGGGCTGAGACCCAGTACTTC.